This T cell receptor beta chain was sequenced in a study of cytomegalovirus exposure and HLA in healthy donors. Study-level findings and limits: Trimming of TCR beta V- and J-genes showed a link, identified in a later analysis, to a missense DCLRE1C variant. Some V segments, including TRBV6-2 and TRBV6-3, were excluded as indistinguishable.

Primers included in the PCR were 60 Vbeta and 13 Jbeta primers. In the original processing: The count from a later analysis was tens of millions of unique TCR beta chains, roughly 11 million of them shared. Generated by immunoSEQ multiplex PCR, the TCRdb table keeps only in-frame clones and is missing some. That table supplies the V and J calls and clone size; D and trimming were determined from the DNA. This sample contains under 75,000 clones. From germline, CDR1 is SGHDT and CDR2 YYEEEE. This CDR3 has 14 amino acids. V was clipped by 3 bases and J by 4 bases, with 10 bases between them. A note on this clone: No antigen is known for it.

This sequence originates from a female donor in good health and CMV-seropositive. Sequenced input: PBMCs. The V gene is TRBV5-6, the J gene TRBJ1-4; D is ambiguous. CDR3 bases: TGTGCCAGCAGCTCGCTGACTGTTAATGAAAAACTGTTTTTT. Its protein product is CASSSLTVNEKLFF.